The 30 T cell receptor beta chains in this list originate from one sample, sequenced in a study of blood T cell repertoires in COVID-19. Clones were read by immunoSEQ multiplex PCR, and TCRdb kept only the in-frame ones, dropping some. The sample holds 250,000 or so clones; approximately 90% are singletons and the top ten take 2.5% to 3%. Sequenced material: PBMCs or T cells enriched from blood (not recorded which). These receptors all stem from a young woman with acute COVID-19.

The chain recombines TRBV19 with TRBJ1-2; 8 positions match TRBD1. The V gene end was trimmed by 5 bases and the J gene end by 0 bases; junction bases not matched to a gene: 8. The CDR3 consists of 16 residues. Germline V lookup: CDR1 LNHDA, CDR2 SQIVND (reference sequence). This chain's CDR3 is CASSSRTGQANYGYTF. In DNA form, the CDR3 reads TGTGCCAGTAGTTCTAGAACGGGACAGGCTAACTATGGCTACACCTTC.

This clone has just one count. The rearrangement links TRBV29-1 to TRBJ2-1, with TRBD1 matching over 7 bases. The CDR3 length is 14 residues. Germline lookup yields CDR1 SQVTM and CDR2 ANQGSEA. Unmatched junction bases numbered 12, after V lost 6 bases and J lost 7 bases. The CDR3 DNA reads as TGCAGCGTCTTCGACAGGGTAGGGTCGAATGAGCAGTTCTTC. It specifies CSVFDRVGSNEQFF.

This clone occurred a few times. V and J are TRBV4-1 and TRBJ1-2; 7 bases are a match to TRBD1. The germline gives CDR1 MGHRA, CDR2 YSYEKL. Trimming cost V 4 bases and J 4 bases; bases outside gene matches: 6. The CDR3 runs to 14 residues. CDR3 nucleotides: TGCGCCAGCAGCCTGCCCAGGGGGACCTATGGCTACACCTTC. Translation gives CASSLPRGTYGYTF.

In regard to this clone: This clone may be a read error of a much larger clone one base away. This sample also contains other DNA sequences that code for the same CDR3. The chain employs TRBV6-4 and TRBJ2-1; 10 nucleotides match TRBD2. V was clipped by 0 bases and J by 4 bases; unmatched bases: 0. The CDR3 sequence is 15 residues long. The germline V gene encodes CDR1 MRHNA and CDR2 SNTAGT. The CDR3 loop reads CASSDSAGGYNEQFF. CDR3 nucleotides: TGTGCCAGCAGTGACTCAGCGGGGGGGTACAATGAGCAGTTCTTC.

The J gene is TRBJ1-6, the V gene TRBV2; 7 bases are a match to TRBD1. The J segment lost 5 bases and the V segment lost 5 bases, leaving 6 bases of the junction unmatched. The germline CDR1 and CDR2 sequences are SNHLY and FYNNEI. The CDR3 is 15 amino acids. The CDR3 DNA reads TGTGCCAGCAGTCTAGGGGGCGTCCATAATTCACCCCTCCACTTT. It is translated as CASSLGGVHNSPLHF.

This clone has more than one count but fewer than ten. For the CDR3, the DNA is TGTGCCAGCAGCTTGGCGACACAACTTAACACCGGGGAGCTGTTTTTT. The encoded protein is CASSLATQLNTGELFF. V gene TRBV5-8 combines with J gene TRBJ2-2; D is undetermined. V was trimmed by 0 bases and J by 2 bases, leaving 11 bases between them. Germline V gene lookup returns CDR1 SGHTS and CDR2 YDEGEE. This CDR3 is 16 amino acids long.

V is TRBV5-1 and J is TRBJ1-2; TRBD1 matches at 9 bases. There are 17 residues in the CDR3. The germline V gene has CDR1 SGHRS and CDR2 YFSETQ. V was pared by 0 bases and J by 2 bases, with 8 bases of the junction left unmatched. Here the CDR3 reads CASSLGISDRGNYGYTF. DNA of the CDR3: TGCGCCAGCAGCTTGGGAATATCGGACAGGGGAAACTATGGCTACACCTTC.

The CDR3 sequence: CAISGNSQNTEAFF. CDR3 nucleotides: TGTGCCATCAGTGGTAACAGCCAGAACACTGAAGCTTTCTTT. The V call is TRBV10-3, the J call TRBJ1-1; D call uncertain. Germline CDR1 is ENHRY and CDR2 is SYGVKD. Trimming stripped 4 bases from V and 1 base from J, with 10 bases between. CDR3 size: 14 residues.

The chain combines TRBV4-2 with TRBJ2-7; D unclear. Trimming cost V 0 bases and J 1 base, with 10 bases left between them. The CDR3 consists of 15 residues. Germline V gene sequence: CDR1 LGHNA, CDR2 YNFKEQ. CDR3 coding DNA: TGTGCCAGCAGCCAAGATTGGGCTTTATCCTACGAGCAGTACTTC. Translation: CASSQDWALSYEQYF.

The gene calls are TRBV4-3 and TRBJ2-7, with D perhaps matching TRBD1 (7 bases). Germline CDR1 is LGHNA and CDR2 is YSLEER. The CDR3 spans 16 residues. V shed 4 bases and J shed 4 bases, with 20 bases lying between them. The CDR3 nucleotides are TGCGCCAGCAGCCCGGAGCGCAGGGGGAGGAATTACGAGCAGTACTTC. This encodes CASSPERRGRNYEQYF.

This clone was observed a few times. V and J are TRBV6-2 or TRBV6-3 and TRBJ1-1, with unresolved D. The V end was cut by 2 bases, the J end by 5 bases, with 15 bases between. This CDR3 comprises 15 residues. The germline CDR1 and CDR2 sequences are MNHEY and SVGEGT. CDR3 sequence: CASSYAEVGWTEAFF. DNA of the CDR3: TGTGCCAGCAGTTACGCAGAGGTGGGTTGGACTGAAGCTTTCTTT.

V and J are TRBV9 and TRBJ2-5; 12 bases line up with TRBD2. The CDR3 contains 17 residues. The junction had 12 bases not matched to a gene; V was cut back by 4 bases and J by 5 bases. The germline V gene encodes CDR1 SGDLS and CDR2 YYNGEE. The CDR3 loop is CASSTRWTSGVSETQYF. CDR3 DNA: TGTGCCAGCAGCACAAGATGGACTAGCGGGGTTTCGGAGACCCAGTACTTC.

The chain's CDR3 is CASAGTGGHEQYF. The CDR3 DNA sequence: TGTGCCAGTGCCGGGACAGGGGGCCACGAGCAGTACTTC. The rearrangement links TRBV19 to TRBJ2-7, with 12 nucleotides matching TRBD1. Trimming at V came to 8 bases and at J to 5 bases, leaving 4 bases not matched to a gene. Looked up from germline, CDR1 is LNHDA and CDR2 is SQIVND (reference sequence). The CDR3 has 13 residues.

This sequence joins TRBV5-5 and TRBJ2-3; D is possibly TRBD2 (6 bases). Germline CDR1 reads SGHKS; CDR2 reads YYEKEE (reference sequence). V lost 5 bases and J 2 bases, leaving 12 bases between the germline ends. The CDR3 loop spans 14 amino acids. CDR3: CASRQRALTDTQYF. CDR3 nucleotide sequence: TGTGCCAGCAGGCAGCGGGCCCTCACAGATACGCAGTATTTT.

CDR3 nucleotides: TGTGCCAGCAGCCTGAGCGGGGGGGATAACACCGGGGAGCTGTTTTTT. It yields the protein CASSLSGGDNTGELFF. The V gene is TRBV7-2, the J gene TRBJ2-2, with 10 nucleotides matching TRBD2. Losses at the gene ends were 5 bases for V and 2 bases for J; bases not matched to a gene: 5. The CDR3 consists of 16 residues. In germline, CDR1 is SGHTA, CDR2 FQGNSA. The full variable domain, with the rest looked up from reference TRBV7-2 and TRBJ2-2, is GAGVSQSPSNKVTEKGKDVELRCDPISGHTALYWYRQSLGQGLEFLIYFQGNSAPDKSGLPSDRFSAERTGGSVSTLTIQRTQQEDSAVYLCASSLSGGDNTGELFFGEGSRLTVL.

In its sample, this clone is medium-sized. The rearrangement joins TRBV6-4 to TRBJ2-2; TRBD1 matches 12 bases. The junction had 12 bases not matched to a gene; V was cut back by 0 bases and J by 4 bases. CDR1 MRHNA and CDR2 SNTAGT come from the germline V gene. The CDR3 spans 20 residues. The CDR3 spells CASSDSSPGTGGEVTGELFF. CDR3 nucleotide sequence: TGTGCCAGCAGTGACTCGAGCCCCGGGACAGGGGGCGAAGTCACCGGGGAGCTGTTTTTT.

This clone was counted a few times. CDR3 DNA sequence: TGTGCCAGTGGGACAGCAGAAGCTTTCTTT. Its translation: CASGTAEAFF. The chain couples TRBV19 to TRBJ1-1, with TRBD1 matching over 7 bases. The junction had 2 bases not matched to a gene; V was cut back by 8 bases and J by 8 bases. Germline V lookup: CDR1 LNHDA, CDR2 SQIVND (reference sequence). The CDR3 is made up of 10 amino acids.

This chain joins TRBV5-1 and TRBJ1-4, with D perhaps matching TRBD1 (5 bases). V was pared by 0 bases and J by 6 bases, with 12 bases between. The CDR3 runs 15 residues. CDR1 and CDR2 from the germline V gene are SGHRS and YFSETQ. CDR3 in DNA: TGCGCCAGCAGCTTGGAAGGGGAGGTTTATGAAAAACTGTTTTTT. Amino acids: CASSLEGEVYEKLFF.

The V and J genes are TRBV12-5 and TRBJ2-7; tentative D call: TRBD2 (7 bases). The CDR3 is 18 amino acids. Trimming pared 1 base from V and 2 bases from J, leaving 21 bases between. The germline V gene encodes CDR1 LGHNT and CDR2 FRNRAP. In DNA, the CDR3 is TGTGCTAGTGGTTTGGCCCTGGCCGGGGGGCGTGAAGCCTACGAGCAGTACTTC. Translation gives CASGLALAGGREAYEQYF.

The chain couples TRBV4-3 to TRBJ2-1; D perhaps matches TRBD2 (6 bases). V dropped 5 bases and J dropped 0 bases, with 11 bases sitting between them. The CDR3 runs 15 residues. Germline values: CDR1 LGHNA, CDR2 YSLEER. The CDR3: CASSASGSSYNEQFF. CDR3 nucleotides: TGCGCCAGCAGCGCGTCCGGGAGCTCCTACAATGAGCAGTTCTTC.

This clone is a singleton in its sample. This chain uses TRBV4-3 with TRBJ1-1; 10 nucleotides align to TRBD1. The CDR3 sequence is 18 residues long. Germline CDR1 reads LGHNA; CDR2 reads YSLEER. Trimming cost V 3 bases and J 5 bases; bases outside gene matches: 15. The CDR3 is CASSQYIRDRGVRTEAFF. The CDR3, as DNA: TGCGCCAGCAGCCAGTATATCCGGGACAGGGGAGTAAGGACTGAAGCTTTCTTT.

The rearrangement uses TRBV19 and TRBJ2-1; D remains ambiguous. This CDR3 contains 13 residues. V lost 5 bases and J lost 10, with 15 bases in between. Looked up from germline, CDR1 is LNHDA and CDR2 is SQIVND (reference sequence). The CDR3 DNA is TGTGCCAGTAGTCTAATCGATCTGAACGAGCAGTTCTTC. It codes for CASSLIDLNEQFF.

The chain combines TRBV7-2 with TRBJ2-7, with 8 bases matching TRBD2. V dropped 4 bases and J dropped 6; count of bases not matched to a gene: 5. CDR1 SGHTA and CDR2 FQGNSA come from the germline V gene. The CDR3 loop spans 13 amino acids. The CDR3 bases are TGTGCCAGCAGCTCGGGGGGGGAGGGCGAGCAGTACTTC. Protein product: CASSSGGEGEQYF.

This sequence joins TRBV10-2 and TRBJ1-6; D might be TRBD1 (6 bases). The germline V and J ends were trimmed by 0 bases and 4 bases, with 7 bases remaining between them. This CDR3 is built from 15 residues. CDR1 and CDR2 from the germline V gene are WSHSY and SAAADI. CDR3 sequence: CASSESQGYNSPLHF. In DNA form, the CDR3 reads TGCGCCAGCAGTGAGTCCCAGGGGTATAATTCACCCCTCCACTTT.

This clone was seen only once. The gene calls are TRBV9 and TRBJ2-1; TRBD1 agrees at 8 bases. V shed 4 bases, J shed 6 bases, and the junction held 9 bases outside the gene matches. The CDR3 has 15 amino acids. Germline V gene sequence: CDR1 SGDLS, CDR2 YYNGEE. The CDR3 region is CASSMRTGNFNEQFF. The CDR3 nucleotides are TGTGCCAGCAGCATGCGGACAGGGAATTTCAATGAGCAGTTCTTC.

The genes are TRBV6-2 or TRBV6-3 and TRBJ2-7; 8 bases map to TRBD1. The germline CDR1 and CDR2 sequences are MNHEY and SVGEGT. The CDR3 extends over 15 amino acids. The V and J ends lost 6 bases and 4 bases, in that order; junction bases with no gene match: 11. The CDR3 spells CASSHRGTGAYEQYF. CDR3 DNA: TGTGCCAGCAGCCACCGCGGGACAGGAGCTTACGAGCAGTACTTC.

CDR3 loop: CASSISGLRTEAFF. The DNA for the CDR3 is TGTGCCAGTAGTATCTCAGGGTTGCGGACTGAAGCTTTCTTT. The chain links TRBV19 to TRBJ1-1, with a possible D match to TRBD1 (5 bases). The V gene lost 3 bases and the J gene lost 5 bases, with 13 bases spanning the gap. This CDR3 is built from 14 residues. The germline V gene has CDR1 LNHDA and CDR2 SQIVND (reference sequence).

This chain uses TRBV19 with TRBJ1-5; D is uncertain. With 3 bases removed from V and 8 bases from J, the gap between germline ends came to 14 bases. Per germline, CDR1 LNHDA and CDR2 SQIVND (reference sequence). CDR3 length: 14 amino acids. Here the CDR3 DNA reads TGTGCCAGTAGTATTGACACGTCTCCAGAGCCCCAGCATTTT. Its translation is CASSIDTSPEPQHF.

The chain uses TRBV24-1 and TRBJ2-1; 10 bases align to TRBD2. The CDR3 totals 14 residues. Germline V gene lookup returns CDR1 KGHDR and CDR2 SFDVKD. With V trimmed by 5 bases and J by 5 bases, 2 bases remained unmatched. As DNA, the CDR3 is TGTGCCACCAGTGGGACTAGCGGAAACAATGAGCAGTTCTTC. Translating it yields CATSGTSGNNEQFF.

The rearrangement uses TRBV11-2 and TRBJ2-5; 8 bases match TRBD1. Losses at the gene ends were 5 bases for V and 4 bases for J; bases not matched to a gene: 3. The CDR3 extends over 13 amino acids. Per germline, CDR1 SGHAT and CDR2 FQNNGV. The CDR3: CASSATGGETQYF. Written as DNA, the CDR3 is TGTGCCAGCAGCGCCACAGGGGGAGAGACCCAGTACTTC.